Described below is a single T cell receptor beta chain sequence and its context. The target of this receptor is not known. No base quality values were provided; no much bigger clone lies one nucleotide off. The sample comes from a study of coeliac disease (dated by TCRdb to about 2022). Some background on the complete study: Coeliac patients were classed as newly diagnosed active disease, refractory coeliac disease type I, or disease controlled by a gluten-free diet. A patient counted as having refractory coeliac disease type I if there was no response to a gluten-free diet for over 12 months and the intraepithelial cells were immunophenotypically normal. Because high-resolution HLA typing was not available, biased TRBV7-2 usage was examined as a proof of principle. Small intestinal lymphocyte fractions from coeliac and non-coeliac patients were analysed in the study using next-generation sequencing of rearranged TRB and TRG CDR3 regions. The goal was to describe the TR repertoires of small intestinal T cells in active coeliac disease, in refractory type I coeliac disease, and in coeliac disease treated with a gluten-free diet. A total of some 30 patients took part in the full study: about 22 had serologically confirmed coeliac disease and 8 were controls with non-small intestinal disorders. TRB sequencing succeeded for samples from 27 subjects, including roughly 23 paired bulk unsorted intraepithelial and lamina propria cell samples. The paper's findings and limits, for the study overall: TRB repertoires were mostly private, with most amino acid sequences found in only one sample, and V-gene usage showed no significant difference between disease groups. Published gliadin-specific TRB sequences appeared in about 55% of the 18 coeliac lamina propria samples but only 1 of 6 controls. Lower clonality than in controls was observed in the TRB and TRG repertoires of active coeliac intraepithelial and lamina propria samples, suggesting that diverse T cells were recruited. The authors judged the approach to be unsuitable for unbiased detection of gliadin-specific T cells, because gliadin-specific T cells are scarce and rarely shared between patients. Separating intraepithelial cells from lamina propria cells did not give high-purity fractions, so cross-contamination between the two compartments may have occurred.

Reading from cysteine to phenylalanine, the CDR3 counts 15 amino acids. The sequence is cut down to CDR3 DNA, 45 bases in frame from base 1. V and J are truncated by 4 bases and 6 bases respectively, leaving an intervening sequence of 18 bases. The protocol used for the library was the immunoSEQ multiplex PCR assay. Using reverse primers that targeted J gene segments together with forward primers that targeted V gene segments, the TR loci were amplified in a multiplexed PCR. The Illumina HiSeq System was used to sequence the amplified CDR3 regions. In the source study's methods: Closely related reads were merged with a nearest-neighbour algorithm so that PCR and sequencing errors were removed and data were collapsed into unique sequences. Repertoires were summarised in terms of clonality and T cell density, with T cell density defined as TR molecules per amount of genomic DNA input. CDR3 amino acid sequences present in at least 80% of unsorted samples were defined as public TRs and were then tested for differential abundance between coeliac and control samples. Every lamina propria sample was checked against a list of approximately 220 published gliadin-specific TRB sequences. Kruskal-Wallis tests followed by Dunn post-tests were used to test for differences in clonality and density between disease groups. TCRdb carries this immuneACCESS record with in-frame sequences only. Its versions omit some clonotypes, under half of them owing to an unresolved V gene in the studies checked, with the rest unexplained. V and J calls and clone size are copied from that table; D and trimming were computed from the DNA. This sample gives 8,500 to 10,000 clones in total; 67% of them show up just once. Clones ranked in the top ten supply 20% of the sample.

Aliquots of 500,000 or so cells were frozen in DMSO/FBS in liquid nitrogen, and a single aliquot per fraction was used for sequencing. Every one of the 30 study patients had an endoscopy and a small intestinal biopsy. Once intraepithelial cells had been isolated, the leftover biopsy tissue was digested with collagenase to release lamina propria cells. Genomic DNA was extracted from frozen unsorted cell fractions using the Qiagen DNeasy blood extraction kit. Recombination connected TRBV23-1 to TRBJ1-2; TRBD1 might be the D gene, on 5 matching bases. TRBV23-1 belongs to the ORF category, with a function that is uncertain. The sequencing input was lamina propria lymphocytes from the gut. The intended sense of this specimen's cell subset or site label: lamina propria cell (LPC) fraction of small intestinal biopsy. The sequence was collected from a woman aged 55-69 years with celiac disease. The bases read TGCGCCAGCAGTCGTACCAGGGTTCTTGAAGATGGCTACACCTTC. Its product reads: CASSRTRVLEDGYTF.